Listed here are 17 T cell receptor beta chains from one sample, sequenced in a study of blood T cell repertoires in COVID-19 (dated by TCRdb to 2019 to 2021). Libraries came from the immunoSEQ multiplex PCR assay. TCRdb took this table from immuneACCESS and kept in-frame rearrangements with V and J called. Such tables lack part of the clones; where checked against another copy, unresolved V genes explain under half of the gap, and the rest is unexplained. Present in this sample are roughly 250,000 clones, about 88% of which were seen just once. 3.5% to 4.5% of the sample is in the top ten clones. The specimen was peripheral blood. The source is a man in his sixties who had recovered from COVID-19.

This rearrangement joins TRBV10-1 to TRBJ2-3, with 9 bases aligning to TRBD2. Germline CDR1 reads WNHNN; CDR2 reads SYGVQD (reference sequence). This CDR3 region has 18 residues. V lost 4 bases to trimming and J lost 5 bases; unmatched junction nucleotides: 16. As DNA, the CDR3 is TGCGCCAGCAGTGCCCTTCCCGGGACTAGCTTCACCCGAGATACGCAGTATTTT. It encodes CASSALPGTSFTRDTQYF.

The V and J genes are TRBV29-1 and TRBJ1-1, with TRBD1 identical over 9 bases. The V and J ends lost 2 bases and 10 bases, in that order; junction bases with no gene match: 5. The CDR3 spans 12 residues. Germline loops: CDR1 SQVTM, CDR2 ANQGSEA. CDR3 in amino acids: CSVESGTGRAFF. CDR3 DNA: TGCAGCGTTGAAAGCGGGACAGGGCGAGCTTTCTTT.

The chain couples TRBV14 to TRBJ2-5, with TRBD2 matching over 8 bases. The CDR3 contains 15 residues. From germline, CDR1 is SGHDN and CDR2 FVKESK. V shed 3 bases and J 0 bases; nucleotides not matched to a gene: 3. Here the CDR3 reads CASSQERGYQETQYF. The CDR3 DNA follows: TGTGCCAGCAGCCAGGAGCGGGGGTACCAAGAGACCCAGTACTTC.

The J gene is TRBJ1-2, the V gene TRBV11-2; TRBD1 agrees at 7 bases. Losses at the gene ends were 6 bases for V and 7 bases for J; bases not matched to a gene: 20. The germline V gene has CDR1 SGHAT and CDR2 FQNNGV. The CDR3 is 17 amino acids. CDR3 sequence: CASSFPQGQSTLSGYTF. CDR3 nucleotides: TGTGCCAGCAGTTTTCCCCAGGGACAGTCTACGCTGAGTGGCTACACCTTC.

This sequence joins TRBV18 and TRBJ1-1, with D tentatively TRBD1 (6 bases). Germline CDR1 reads KGHSH; CDR2 reads LQKENI. V lost 4 bases, J lost 6 bases, and 12 bases lay in between. This CDR3 has 13 amino acids. CDR3 region: CASSQQGNAEAFF. The DNA for the CDR3 is TGTGCCAGCTCACAACAGGGTAATGCTGAAGCTTTCTTT.

The chain is built from TRBV9 and TRBJ2-1; D possibly corresponds to TRBD2 (5 bases). Germline CDR1 SGDLS, CDR2 YYNGEE. Between the trimmed V and J ends, which lost 0 bases and 8 bases, there was a span of 9 bases. This CDR3 is 13 amino acids long. This CDR3 is CASSVEAGDEQFF. For the CDR3, the DNA is TGTGCCAGCAGCGTAGAAGCCGGGGATGAGCAGTTCTTC.

V gene TRBV20-1 combines with J gene TRBJ2-5; 7 bases map to TRBD2. The CDR3 sequence is 11 residues long. V gave up 4 bases and J gave up 7 bases; unmatched junction bases: 3. CDR1 is DFQATT, CDR2 SNEGSKA, per germline (reference sequence). CDR3 nucleotide sequence: TGCAGTGCTATGGGGGAGGGGACCCAGTACTTC. It codes for CSAMGEGTQYF.

The chain is built from TRBV4-2 and TRBJ2-1, with TRBD2 matching over 11 bases. The germline gives CDR1 LGHNA, CDR2 YNFKEQ. Germline trimming cut 0 bases from V and 9 bases from J; bases unmatched to any gene: 22. The CDR3 has 21 residues. Written as DNA, the CDR3 is TGTGCCAGCAGCCAAGAAGTTCCCATAGTGTTAGCGGGGGGGCCGGTAGGTGAGCAGTTCTTC. This encodes CASSQEVPIVLAGGPVGEQFF.

This chain links TRBV11-2 with TRBJ2-7, with TRBD2 as a possible D gene (6 bases). Germline CDR1 and CDR2: SGHAT and FQNNGV. This CDR3 spans 12 amino acids. V lost 8 bases and J lost 4, with 12 bases in between. The CDR3 is CASLNSGYEQYF. The CDR3 nucleotides read TGTGCCAGCCTTAATAGCGGATACGAGCAGTACTTC.

J is TRBJ1-2 and V is TRBV20-1; maybe TRBD1 (5 bases). Germline CDR1 is DFQATT and CDR2 is SNEGSKA (reference sequence). The CDR3 has 11 amino acids. CDR3 nucleotides: TGCAGGGGGGGAGGGACCTATGGCTACACCTTC. This sequence encodes CRGGGTYGYTF.

This clone was recorded only once. The chain recombines TRBV2 with TRBJ1-4; tentatively, D is TRBD1 (6 bases). The CDR3 length is 14 residues. CDR1 and CDR2 from the germline V gene are SNHLY and FYNNEI. Between the trimmed V and J ends, which lost 6 bases and 7 bases, there was a span of 15 bases. The CDR3 reads CASSYGTKGEKLFF. CDR3 coding DNA: TGTGCCAGCAGCTACGGGACAAAGGGTGAAAAACTGTTTTTT.

In its sample, this clone was seen once. The rearrangement links TRBV4-2 to TRBJ2-5, with 15 positions matching TRBD2. This CDR3 has 17 amino acids. V lost 0 bases and J lost 5; bases outside the gene matches: 4. CDR1 is LGHNA, CDR2 YNFKEQ, per germline. CDR3 sequence: CASSQDGLAGGWETQYF. In DNA form, the CDR3 reads TGTGCCAGCAGCCAAGATGGACTAGCGGGGGGGTGGGAGACCCAGTACTTC.

The genes are TRBV4-1 and TRBJ1-2; 8 bases fit TRBD1. Trimming took 1 base from V and 5 from J; bases not matched to a gene: 9. The CDR3 is made up of 16 amino acids. Germline V CDR1 and CDR2: MGHRA, YSYEKL. CDR3 sequence (DNA): TGCGCCAGCAGCCAAGCGCTCCAGGGGGCGCGGTATGGCTACACCTTC. Translated, it gives CASSQALQGARYGYTF.

This clone was seen a single time. The rearrangement links TRBV5-4 to TRBJ1-1, with 7 bases fitting TRBD1. J was trimmed by 5 bases and V by 4 bases; bases with no gene match: 8. The CDR3 contains 14 residues. Germline CDR1 SGHNT, CDR2 YYREEE (reference sequence). The CDR3 DNA reads as TGTGCCAGCAGCCCAGGGGGAAGGGTGACTGAAGCTTTCTTT. Residues: CASSPGGRVTEAFF. The full variable domain, in which reference TRBV5-4 and TRBJ1-1 provide the parts outside the CDR3, is ETGVTQSPTHLIKTRGQQVTLRCSSQSGHNTVSWYQQALGQGPQFIFQYYREEENGRGNFPPRFSGLQFPNYSSELNVNALELDDSALYLCASSPGGRVTEAFFGQGTRLTVV.

This chain uses TRBV30 with TRBJ2-5; 7 nucleotides line up with TRBD1. Germline V CDR1 and CDR2: GTSNPN, SVGIG (reference sequence). J gave up 5 bases and V 5 bases, and 8 bases lay outside the gene matches. This CDR3 is 13 amino acids long. CDR3 DNA sequence: TGTGCCTGGGACAACAGGGGATGGGAGACCCAGTACTTC. Amino acids: CAWDNRGWETQYF.

This clone is a singleton in its sample. The chain has TRBV7-8 and TRBJ1-5, with D perhaps TRBD1 (6 bases). The CDR3 loop spans 14 amino acids. Between the trimmed V and J ends, which lost 8 bases and 3 bases, there was a span of 14 bases. Germline lookup yields CDR1 SGHVS and CDR2 FQNEAQ. The CDR3 DNA reads TGTGCCAGCTCCCACCGGACAGACAATCAGCCCCAGCATTTT. It translates to CASSHRTDNQPQHF.

This chain uses TRBV3-1 (or the pseudogene TRBV3-2) with TRBJ2-7, with D possibly matching TRBD2 (5 bases). The CDR3 contains 14 residues. Deletions cut 0 bases from V and 6 bases from J, with 12 bases between. Germline assignment: CDR1 LGHDT and CDR2 YNNKEL (reference sequence). CDR3: CASSQDYRGVEQYF. The CDR3 DNA is TGTGCCAGCAGCCAAGATTATCGGGGAGTCGAGCAGTACTTC.